This TCR beta chain was recorded in a study of CD8 T cells in Susac syndrome (dated by TCRdb to the late 2010s). With respect to the entire study: Whether CD8+ T cell activation and differentiation in Susac syndrome was antigen driven was tested using repertoire sequencing. Clonality of the CD8+ T cell repertoire was compared between eleven to twelve healthy donors, approximately 14 Susac syndrome patients and some 15 multiple sclerosis patients. Paper-wide results and their limitations: The number of individuals in the TCR sequencing and HLA analysis was recognized as being relatively small.

RNA was extracted with the RNeasy kit and roughly 0.45 to 1 ug was reverse transcribed using random hexamers. The immunoSEQ multiplex PCR assay, covering 54 Vbeta and 13 Jbeta segments, was used to amplify TCR beta CDR3 regions. To correct PCR amplification bias, a synthetic template baseline was used for both primer optimization and computational correction. The original methods were these. Reads were annotated to V, D and J genes according to IMGT and were analyzed with immunoSEQ Analyzer, with only productive sequences retained. Clonality was calculated as one minus the Shannon entropy normalized by log2 of the number of productive unique sequences. For each patient and control, public and private clones were evaluated within the 100 most prevalent clones. Clones were defined as Susac-specific when absent from the healthy and MS cohorts, from over a thousand published viral clones and from other ImmuneACCESS disease sequences. The raw public data were reprocessed by TCRdb itself: fastp quality trimming at Q25, MiXCR clonotype calling, in-frame beta chains only. Each entry is one CDR3 protein sequence, shown with its most common DNA and genes. The V and J calls here are based on TCRdb, not the publication. Here the sample has 160,000 or so distinct CDR3 sequences; roughly 95% occur a single time. The ten largest clones add up to 0.15% to 0.2% of the sample.

High-throughput TCR beta sequencing profiled peripheral blood CD8+ and CD4+ T cells from healthy donors, Susac syndrome patients and multiple sclerosis patients. The multiple sclerosis controls were treatment-naive patients whose relapsing-remitting disease, either stable or active, fulfilled the revised McDonald criteria. CD8+ TEMRA cells were enriched by FACS, while bulk CD8+ and CD4+ T cells were purified by magnetic negative isolation. Blood was collected in EDTA tubes and processed within 24 hours, with PBMCs isolated through density gradient centrifugation. PBMCs intended for TCR sequencing were frozen in liquid nitrogen and were later thawed in a 37 degrees C water bath. The sorted or isolated CD4+, CD8+ and CD8+ TEMRA cells had a purity of 90% or higher. Per the germline V gene (reference sequence), DFQATT is the CDR1 and SNEGSKA is the CDR2. CDR3 length: 12 amino acids, cysteine to phenylalanine. The DNA shown is the 36-base CDR3, in frame from base 1. From V the trimming removes 4 bases and from J it removes 4 bases, while the gene matches leave 3 bases of the junction unaccounted for.

About this clonotype itself: Its antigen is unknown. No base qualities exist here, and no much larger clone lies one base off it.

This receptor chain uses TRBV20-1 and TRBJ2-5, with 7 junctional bases fitting TRBD1. The sequencing sample was made of CD8+ T cells from PBMCs. This receptor was obtained from a human donor with multiple sclerosis. DNA sequence: TGCAGTGCTAAGCCAGGGGGAGAGACCCAGTACTTC. Its amino acids are CSAKPGGETQYF.